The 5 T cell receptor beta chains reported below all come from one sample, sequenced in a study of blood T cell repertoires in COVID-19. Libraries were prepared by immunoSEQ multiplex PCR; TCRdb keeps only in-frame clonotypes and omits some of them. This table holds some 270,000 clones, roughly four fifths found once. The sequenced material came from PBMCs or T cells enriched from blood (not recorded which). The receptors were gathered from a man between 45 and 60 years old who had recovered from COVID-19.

The CDR3 DNA follows: TGTGCCAGCAGTACACAGGGGGACGCAGATACGCAGTATTTT. This translates into CASSTQGDADTQYF. The chain recombines TRBV6-5 with TRBJ2-3, with 8 bases fitting TRBD1. Looked up from germline, CDR1 is MNHEY and CDR2 is SVGAGI. The CDR3 covers 14 residues. Trimming took 5 bases from V and 4 from J; bases not matched to a gene: 5.

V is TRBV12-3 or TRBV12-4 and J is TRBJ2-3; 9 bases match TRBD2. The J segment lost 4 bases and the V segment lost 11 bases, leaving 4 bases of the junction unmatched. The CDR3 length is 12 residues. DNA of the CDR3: TGTGCCGGTAGCGGGGGCCCAGATACGCAGTATTTT. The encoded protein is CAGSGGPDTQYF.

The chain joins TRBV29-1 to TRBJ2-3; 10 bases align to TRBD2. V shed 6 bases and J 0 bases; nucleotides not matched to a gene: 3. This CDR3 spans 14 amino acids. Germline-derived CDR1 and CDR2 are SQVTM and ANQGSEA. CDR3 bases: TGCAGCGTCGTGGGACTAGCGAGCACAGATACGCAGTATTTT. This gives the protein CSVVGLASTDTQYF.

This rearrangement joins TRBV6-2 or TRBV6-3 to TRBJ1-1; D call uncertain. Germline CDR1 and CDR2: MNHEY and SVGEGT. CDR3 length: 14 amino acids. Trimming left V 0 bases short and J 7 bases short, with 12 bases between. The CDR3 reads CASSYSPGKGEAFF. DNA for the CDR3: TGTGCCAGCAGTTACTCGCCGGGGAAGGGTGAAGCTTTCTTT.

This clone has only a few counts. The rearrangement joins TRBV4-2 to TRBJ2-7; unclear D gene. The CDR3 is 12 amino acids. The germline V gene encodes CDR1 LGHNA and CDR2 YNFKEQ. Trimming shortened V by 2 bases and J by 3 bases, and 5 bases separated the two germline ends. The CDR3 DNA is TGTGCCAGCAGCCAAACAAACTACGAGCAGTACTTC. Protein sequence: CASSQTNYEQYF.